Shown below are 13 T cell receptor beta chains from a single sample sequenced in a study of blood T cells in healthy people across ages. Then a second PCR, running about 6 to 12 cycles, was carried out with a sample-barcoded 5' primer and a J-beta primer mix. MiXCR, run by TCRdb on the 5' RACE reads, gives a single entry per CDR3 protein. Among fewer than 2,000,000 distinct CDR3 sequences listed, roughly a third were seen once. Sequencing was carried out using blood. These receptors all stem from a woman in her twenties or thirties in good health.

The chain recombines TRBV27 with TRBJ2-7, with no clear D. CDR1 and CDR2 (germline): MNHEY, SMNVEV (reference sequence). The V end was cut by 8 bases, the J end by 0 bases, with 17 bases between. The CDR3 is 15 amino acids. CDR3 amino acids: CASGSGPRSSYEQYF. CDR3 DNA: TGTGCCAGCGGATCGGGCCCGAGAAGCTCCTACGAGCAGTACTTC.

This clonotype has ten or more counts. The rearrangement links TRBV18 to TRBJ2-1; D could derive from TRBD1 or TRBD2 (5 bases each). The ends were cut back, 3 bases at V and 8 bases at J, with 17 bases in the middle. From germline, CDR1 is KGHSH and CDR2 LQKENI. CDR3 length: 15 amino acids. The CDR3, as DNA: TGTGCCAGCTCACCCACCGGCTCCTTGGGGGATGAGCAGTTCTTC. This sequence encodes CASSPTGSLGDEQFF.

The chain uses TRBV9 and TRBJ2-1; possibly TRBD1 or TRBD2 for D (5 bases each). Germline assignment: CDR1 SGDLS and CDR2 YYNGEE. Trimming cost V 0 bases and J 9 bases, with 13 bases left between them. The CDR3 is made up of 14 amino acids. CDR3 protein: CASSVGDHPGEQFF. The CDR3 nucleotides are TGTGCCAGCAGCGTAGGGGACCACCCGGGTGAGCAGTTCTTC.

Comments on this clonotype: A much larger clone is a single base away; this may be a read error. The chain links TRBV29-1 to TRBJ2-1, with a possible D match to TRBD1 (6 bases). The CDR3 totals 13 residues. Germline V gives CDR1 SQVTM, CDR2 ANQGSEA. Trimming shortened V by 6 bases and J by 10 bases, and 19 bases separated the two germline ends. CDR3 in amino acids: CSVSRETGWEQFF. The CDR3 bases are TGCAGCGTCTCCAGGGAAACAGGGTGGGAGCAGTTCTTC.

This clonotype has ten or more counts. V is TRBV20-1 and J is TRBJ2-7, with TRBD2 matching 11 bases. Germline lookup yields CDR1 DFQATT and CDR2 SNEGSKA (reference sequence). V lost 7 bases, J lost 2 bases, and 4 bases stayed unmatched. The CDR3 contains 13 residues. The DNA of the CDR3 is TGCAGTGGAGAACTAGCGGGAGCCTACGAGCAGTACTTC. Its translation: CSGELAGAYEQYF.

The sample holds many counts of this clonotype. This chain connects TRBV29-1 to TRBJ2-1; possible D gene TRBD1, 6 bases. Trimming took off 6 bases at V and 1 base at J, with 10 bases between the two ends. This CDR3 is 13 amino acids long. Germline-derived CDR1 and CDR2 are SQVTM and ANQGSEA. CDR3 region: CSVGTLSYNEQFF. DNA for the CDR3: TGCAGCGTAGGGACACTTTCCTACAATGAGCAGTTCTTC.

This clonotype occurred once. This rearrangement joins TRBV27 to TRBJ1-2, with no clear D. Germline V CDR1 and CDR2: MNHEY, SMNVEV (reference sequence). V dropped 2 bases and J dropped 8 bases, with 18 bases sitting between them. The length of the CDR3 is 15 residues. CDR3 nucleotides: TGTGCCAGCAGTTTAACCTACCAGGCTAGGCTGGGCTACACCTTC. Translation: CASSLTYQARLGYTF.

The chain links TRBV7-2 to TRBJ2-6; D is uncertain. Germline CDR1 and CDR2: SGHTA and FQGNSA. The CDR3 spans 16 residues. Trimming cost V 3 bases and J 0 bases, with 9 bases left between them. In DNA form, the CDR3 reads TGTGCCAGCAGCTTCCATGGTACCTCTGGGGCCAACGTCCTGACTTTC. Translation: CASSFHGTSGANVLTF.

A few counts support this clonotype. This sequence joins TRBV10-2 and TRBJ2-7; D call uncertain. This CDR3 contains 13 residues. CDR1 is WSHSY, CDR2 SAAADI, per germline. V dropped 2 bases and J dropped 3 bases, with 8 bases sitting between them. The CDR3 reads CASSEGLYYEQYF. CDR3 coding DNA: TGCGCCAGCAGTGAGGGTCTCTACTACGAGCAGTACTTC.

About this clonotype: A much larger clone sits a single nucleotide away, making a read error possible. The chain links TRBV7-3 to TRBJ2-7; D is possibly TRBD2 (5 bases). The J call is in doubt because the DNA end fits TRBJ2-5 better. Looked up from germline, CDR1 is SGHTA and CDR2 is FQGTGA. CDR3 size: 13 residues. The CDR3 spells CTSSLHGRETQYF. CDR3 sequence (DNA): TGTACCAGCAGCTTACATGGGAGAGAGACCCAGTACTTC.

The chain joins TRBV30 to TRBJ2-7; 7 bases map to TRBD2. The V gene's germline CDR1 is GTSNPN and CDR2 SVGIG (reference sequence). This CDR3 spans 12 amino acids. V was clipped by 4 bases and J by 6 bases; unmatched bases: 6. The CDR3, as DNA: TGTGCCTGGAAGGGGAGGGAAAGCGAGCAGTACTTC. It codes for CAWKGRESEQYF.

V gene TRBV5-5 combines with J gene TRBJ1-6; D is unclear. Germline CDR1 is SGHKS and CDR2 is YYEKEE (reference sequence). Trimming stripped 0 bases from V and 6 bases from J, with 10 bases between. This CDR3 is built from 15 residues. The CDR3 sequence: CASSLDGRINSPLHF. CDR3 coding DNA: TGTGCCAGCAGCTTGGATGGACGGATTAATTCACCCCTCCACTTT.

A word on this clonotype: Possible read error: a much larger clone is one base away. V gene TRBV20-1 combines with J gene TRBJ2-1, with TRBD2 matching 11 bases. This CDR3 has 14 amino acids. Looked up from germline, CDR1 is DFQATT and CDR2 is SNEGSKA (reference sequence). V was pared by 4 bases and J by 6 bases, with 5 bases of the junction left unmatched. The CDR3 is CSAMTSGKCNEQFF. DNA of the CDR3: TGCAGTGCTATGACTAGCGGGAAGTGCAATGAGCAGTTCTTC.